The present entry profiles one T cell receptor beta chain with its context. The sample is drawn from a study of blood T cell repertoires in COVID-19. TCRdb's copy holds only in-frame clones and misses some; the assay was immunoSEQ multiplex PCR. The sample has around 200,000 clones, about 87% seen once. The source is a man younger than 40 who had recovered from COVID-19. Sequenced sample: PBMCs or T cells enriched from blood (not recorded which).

The CDR3 loop is CASTGTGGDQPQHF. CDR3 bases: TGTGCCAGCACCGGGACAGGGGGCGATCAGCCCCAGCATTTT. The chain has TRBV4-2 and TRBJ1-5, with 12 bases aligning to TRBD1. This CDR3 has 14 residues. Germline CDR1 is LGHNA and CDR2 is YNFKEQ. J gave up 5 bases and V 7 bases, and 3 bases lay outside the gene matches.